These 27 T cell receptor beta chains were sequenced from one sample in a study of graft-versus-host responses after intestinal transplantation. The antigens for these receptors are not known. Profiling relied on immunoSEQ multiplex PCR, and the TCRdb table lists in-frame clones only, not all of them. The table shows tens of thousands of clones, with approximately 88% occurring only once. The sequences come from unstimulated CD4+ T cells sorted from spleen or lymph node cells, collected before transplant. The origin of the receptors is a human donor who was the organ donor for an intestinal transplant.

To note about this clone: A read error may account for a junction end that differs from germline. The CDR3 here is CASSLGLAGHF. In DNA, the CDR3 is TGTGCCAGCAGCTTGGGACTAGCGGGCCACTTC. V is TRBV7-9 and J is TRBJ2-5, with 12 bases fitting TRBD2. Germline V gene sequence: CDR1 SEHNR, CDR2 FQNEAQ (reference sequence). This CDR3 spans 11 amino acids.

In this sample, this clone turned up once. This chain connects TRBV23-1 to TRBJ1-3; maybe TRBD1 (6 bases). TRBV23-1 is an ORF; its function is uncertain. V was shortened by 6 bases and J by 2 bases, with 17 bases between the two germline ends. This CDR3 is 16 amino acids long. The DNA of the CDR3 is TGCGCCAGCAGAGGCAGAGGGGGGTTAACTGGAAACACCATATATTTT. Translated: CASRGRGGLTGNTIYF.

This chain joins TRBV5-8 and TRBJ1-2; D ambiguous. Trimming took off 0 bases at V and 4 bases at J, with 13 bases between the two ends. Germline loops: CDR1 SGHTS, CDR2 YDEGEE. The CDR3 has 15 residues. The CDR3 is CASSLGLSITYGYTF. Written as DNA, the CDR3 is TGTGCCAGCAGCTTGGGTCTCTCAATCACCTATGGCTACACCTTC.

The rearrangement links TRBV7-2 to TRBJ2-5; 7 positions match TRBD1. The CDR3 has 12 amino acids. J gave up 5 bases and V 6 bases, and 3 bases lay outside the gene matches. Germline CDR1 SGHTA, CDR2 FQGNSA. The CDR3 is CASSKGGETQYF. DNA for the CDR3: TGTGCCAGCAGTAAAGGGGGCGAGACCCAGTACTTC.

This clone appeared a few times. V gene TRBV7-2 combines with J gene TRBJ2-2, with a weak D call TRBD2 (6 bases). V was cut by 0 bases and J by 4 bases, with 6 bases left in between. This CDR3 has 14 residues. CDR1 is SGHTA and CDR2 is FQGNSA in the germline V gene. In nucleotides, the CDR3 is TGTGCCAGCAGCTTAGCGGGGGGCACCGGGGAGCTGTTTTTT. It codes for CASSLAGGTGELFF.

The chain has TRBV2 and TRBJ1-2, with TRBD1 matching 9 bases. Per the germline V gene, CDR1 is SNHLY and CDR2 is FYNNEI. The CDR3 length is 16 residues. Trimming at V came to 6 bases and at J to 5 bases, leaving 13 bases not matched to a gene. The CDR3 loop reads CASRTGTGRQLYGYTF. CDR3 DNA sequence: TGTGCCAGCAGGACCGGGACAGGGCGTCAGCTTTATGGCTACACCTTC.

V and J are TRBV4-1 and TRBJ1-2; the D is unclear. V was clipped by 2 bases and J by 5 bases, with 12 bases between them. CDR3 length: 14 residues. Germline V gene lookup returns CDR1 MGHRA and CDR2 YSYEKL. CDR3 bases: TGCGCCAGCAGCCAAAGTCTACAGATTTATGGCTACACCTTC. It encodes CASSQSLQIYGYTF.

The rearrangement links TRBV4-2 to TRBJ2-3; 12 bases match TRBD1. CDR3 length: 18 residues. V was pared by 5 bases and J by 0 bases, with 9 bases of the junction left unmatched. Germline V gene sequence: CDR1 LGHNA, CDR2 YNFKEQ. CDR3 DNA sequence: TGTGCCAGCAGCTCGCCAGGGACAGGGGGCTGGAGCACAGATACGCAGTATTTT. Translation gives CASSSPGTGGWSTDTQYF.

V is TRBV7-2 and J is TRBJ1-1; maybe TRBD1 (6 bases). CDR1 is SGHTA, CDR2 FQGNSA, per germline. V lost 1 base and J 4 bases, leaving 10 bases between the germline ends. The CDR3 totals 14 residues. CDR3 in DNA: TGTGCCAGCAGCTTAGAGGGGGGCGGCACTGAAGCTTTCTTT. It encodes CASSLEGGGTEAFF. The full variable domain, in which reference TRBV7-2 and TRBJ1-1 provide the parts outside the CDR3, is GAGVSQSPSNKVTEKGKDVELRCDPISGHTALYWYRQSLGQGLEFLIYFQGNSAPDKSGLPSDRFSAERTGGSVSTLTIQRTQQEDSAVYLCASSLEGGGTEAFFGQGTRLTVV.

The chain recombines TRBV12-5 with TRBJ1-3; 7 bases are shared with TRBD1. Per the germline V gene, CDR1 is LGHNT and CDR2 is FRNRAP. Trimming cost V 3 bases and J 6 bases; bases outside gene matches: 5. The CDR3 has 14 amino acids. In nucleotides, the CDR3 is TGTGCTAGTGGTTTTGGGCAGGGGGAAAACACCATATATTTT. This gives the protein CASGFGQGENTIYF.

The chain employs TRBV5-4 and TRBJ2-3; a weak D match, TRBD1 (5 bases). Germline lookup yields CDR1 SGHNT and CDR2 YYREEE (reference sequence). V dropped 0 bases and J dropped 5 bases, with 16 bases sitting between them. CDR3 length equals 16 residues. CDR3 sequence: CASSLDGAAKRDTQYF. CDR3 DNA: TGTGCCAGCAGCTTGGATGGGGCGGCTAAGAGAGATACGCAGTATTTT.

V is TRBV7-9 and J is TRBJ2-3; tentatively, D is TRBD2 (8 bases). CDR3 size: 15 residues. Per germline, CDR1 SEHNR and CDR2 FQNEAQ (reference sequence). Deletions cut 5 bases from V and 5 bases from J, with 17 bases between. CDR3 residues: CASSPRGTSRDTQYF. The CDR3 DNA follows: TGTGCCAGCAGCCCCAGGGGGACTAGTCGAGATACGCAGTATTTT.

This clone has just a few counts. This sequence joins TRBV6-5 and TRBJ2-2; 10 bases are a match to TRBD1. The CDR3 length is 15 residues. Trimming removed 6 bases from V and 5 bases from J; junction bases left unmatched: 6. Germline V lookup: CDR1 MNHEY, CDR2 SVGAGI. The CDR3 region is CASSRDRGQTGELFF. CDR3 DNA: TGTGCCAGCAGCCGCGACAGGGGGCAGACCGGGGAGCTGTTTTTT.

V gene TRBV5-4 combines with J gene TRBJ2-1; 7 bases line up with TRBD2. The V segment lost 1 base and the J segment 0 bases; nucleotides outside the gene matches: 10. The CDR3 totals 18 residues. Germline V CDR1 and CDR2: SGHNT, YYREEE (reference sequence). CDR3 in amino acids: CASSLNPFRGSSYNEQFF. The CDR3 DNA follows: TGTGCCAGCAGCTTGAATCCCTTTCGCGGGAGCTCCTACAATGAGCAGTTCTTC.

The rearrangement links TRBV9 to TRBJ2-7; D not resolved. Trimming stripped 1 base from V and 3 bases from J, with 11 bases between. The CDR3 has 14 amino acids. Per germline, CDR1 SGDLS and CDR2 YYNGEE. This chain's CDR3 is CASSVSPLLYEQYF. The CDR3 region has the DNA TGTGCCAGCAGCGTATCCCCTCTCCTCTACGAGCAGTACTTC.

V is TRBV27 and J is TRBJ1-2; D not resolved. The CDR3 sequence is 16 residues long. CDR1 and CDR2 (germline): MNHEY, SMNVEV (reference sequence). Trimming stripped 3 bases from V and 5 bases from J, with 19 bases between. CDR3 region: CASSFFRPNGVYGYTF. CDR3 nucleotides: TGTGCCAGCAGTTTCTTTCGCCCCAATGGAGTATATGGCTACACCTTC.

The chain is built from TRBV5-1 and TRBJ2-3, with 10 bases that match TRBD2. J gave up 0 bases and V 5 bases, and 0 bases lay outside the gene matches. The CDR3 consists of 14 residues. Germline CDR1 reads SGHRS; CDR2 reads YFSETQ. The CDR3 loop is CASRTSGSTDTQYF. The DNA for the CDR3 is TGCGCCAGCAGGACTAGCGGGAGCACAGATACGCAGTATTTT.

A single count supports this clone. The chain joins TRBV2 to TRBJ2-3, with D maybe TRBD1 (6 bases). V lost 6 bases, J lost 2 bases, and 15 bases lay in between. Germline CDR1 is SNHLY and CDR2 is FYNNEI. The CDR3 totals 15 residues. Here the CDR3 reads CASRADRQVTDTQYF. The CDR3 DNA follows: TGTGCCAGCAGAGCCGATAGACAGGTCACAGATACGCAGTATTTT. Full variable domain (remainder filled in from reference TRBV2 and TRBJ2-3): EPEVTQTPSHQVTQMGQEVILRCVPISNHLYFYWYRQILGQKVEFLVSFYNNEISEKSEIFDDQFSVERPDGSNFTLKIRSTKLEDSAMYFCASRADRQVTDTQYFGPGTRLTVL.

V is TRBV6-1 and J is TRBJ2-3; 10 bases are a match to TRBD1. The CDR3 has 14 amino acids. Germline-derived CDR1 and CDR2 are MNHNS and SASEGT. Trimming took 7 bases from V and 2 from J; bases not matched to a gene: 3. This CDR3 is CASTGQGHTDTQYF. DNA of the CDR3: TGTGCCAGCACGGGACAGGGGCACACAGATACGCAGTATTTT.

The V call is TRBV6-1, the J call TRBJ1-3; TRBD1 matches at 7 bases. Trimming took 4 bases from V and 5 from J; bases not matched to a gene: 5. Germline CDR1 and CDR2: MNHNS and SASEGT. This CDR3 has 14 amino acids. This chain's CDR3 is CASSGQGGRNTIYF. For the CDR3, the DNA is TGTGCCAGCAGTGGACAGGGAGGGAGAAACACCATATATTTT.

The CDR3 reads CASSGARWDIAKNIQYF. CDR3 DNA: TGTGCCAGCAGCGGGGCCCGGTGGGACATAGCCAAAAACATTCAGTACTTC. The chain couples TRBV5-6 to TRBJ2-4; tentatively, D is TRBD1 (6 bases). The V gene lost 4 bases and the J gene lost 0 bases, with 17 bases spanning the gap. The CDR3 totals 17 residues. The germline CDR1 and CDR2 sequences are SGHDT and YYEEEE.

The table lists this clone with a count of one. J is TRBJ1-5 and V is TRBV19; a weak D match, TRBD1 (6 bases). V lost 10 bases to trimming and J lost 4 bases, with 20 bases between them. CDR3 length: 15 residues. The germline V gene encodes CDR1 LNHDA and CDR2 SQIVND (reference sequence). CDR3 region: CATKYRDTQNQPQHF. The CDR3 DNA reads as TGTGCCACCAAATACCGGGACACTCAAAATCAGCCCCAGCATTTT.

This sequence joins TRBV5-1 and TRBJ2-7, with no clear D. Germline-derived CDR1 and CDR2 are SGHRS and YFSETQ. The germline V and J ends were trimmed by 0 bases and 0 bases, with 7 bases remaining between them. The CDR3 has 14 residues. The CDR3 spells CASSLGPVSYEQYF. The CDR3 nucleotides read TGCGCCAGCAGCTTGGGGCCCGTCTCCTACGAGCAGTACTTC.

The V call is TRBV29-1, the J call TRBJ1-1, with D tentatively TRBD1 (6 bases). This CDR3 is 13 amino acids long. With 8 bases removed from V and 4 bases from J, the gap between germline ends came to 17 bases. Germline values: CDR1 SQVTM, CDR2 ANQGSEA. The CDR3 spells CSTHLGGGTEAFF. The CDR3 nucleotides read TGCAGCACCCATCTGGGGGGCGGCACTGAAGCTTTCTTT.

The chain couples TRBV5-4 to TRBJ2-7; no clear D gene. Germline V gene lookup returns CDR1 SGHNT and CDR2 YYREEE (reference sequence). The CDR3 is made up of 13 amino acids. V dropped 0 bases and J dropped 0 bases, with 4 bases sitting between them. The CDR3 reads CASSLGHSYEQYF. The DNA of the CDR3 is TGTGCCAGCAGCTTGGGACACTCCTACGAGCAGTACTTC.

CDR3 nucleotides: TGTGCCAGCAGCTCCGTGACAGCAGATTATAATTCACCCCTCCACTTT. It encodes CASSSVTADYNSPLHF. This rearrangement joins TRBV13 to TRBJ1-6, with TRBD1 as a possible D gene (5 bases). V shed 4 bases and J shed 4 bases, with 14 bases lying between them. CDR1 and CDR2 from the germline V gene are PRHDT and FYEKMQ (reference sequence). The CDR3 totals 16 residues.

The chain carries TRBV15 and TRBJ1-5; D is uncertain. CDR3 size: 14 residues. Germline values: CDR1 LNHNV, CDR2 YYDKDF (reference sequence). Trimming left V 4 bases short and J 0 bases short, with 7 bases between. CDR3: CATSTGYSNQPQHF. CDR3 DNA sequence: TGTGCCACCAGCACAGGCTATAGCAATCAGCCCCAGCATTTT.